These 22 T cell receptor beta chains share one sample of origin, sequenced in a study of blood T cell repertoires in COVID-19. Clones were sequenced by immunoSEQ multiplex PCR, and TCRdb holds only the in-frame ones, with some missing. The sample shows about 360,000 clones, roughly 86% of them seen only once. The specimen sequenced was peripheral blood. These receptors were obtained from a human donor with acute or convalescent COVID-19. The donor label of this sample is uncertain.

This rearrangement joins TRBV5-6 to TRBJ2-1; a possible D gene is TRBD2 (7 bases). V shed 3 bases and J shed 9 bases, with 16 bases lying between them. The CDR3 runs 14 residues. The V gene's germline CDR1 is SGHDT and CDR2 YYEEEE. The CDR3, as DNA: TGTGCCAGCAGCTCCCTCGGGGGGCCGGTTGAGCAGTTCTTC. Translation gives CASSSLGGPVEQFF.

The CDR3 DNA reads TGTGCCAGCAAAGGAGCTTTCAGTCTGTATACGCAGTATTTT. It yields the protein CASKGAFSLYTQYF. The chain links TRBV2 to TRBJ2-3; D uncertain. Germline assignment: CDR1 SNHLY and CDR2 FYNNEI. V dropped 7 bases and J dropped 7 bases, with 18 bases sitting between them. The CDR3 covers 14 residues.

This chain uses TRBV5-1 with TRBJ1-3; perhaps TRBD1 as D (5 bases). Germline V gene sequence: CDR1 SGHRS, CDR2 YFSETQ. The CDR3 is 16 residues long. Trimming left V 0 bases short and J 0 bases short, with 10 bases between. The CDR3 region has the DNA TGCGCCAGCAGCTTGGGACAGCTAAGCTCTGGAAACACCATATATTTT. Protein: CASSLGQLSSGNTIYF. The full variable domain, with the rest looked up from reference TRBV5-1 and TRBJ1-3, is KAGVTQTPRYLIKTRGQQVTLSCSPISGHRSVSWYQQTPGQGLQFLFEYFSETQRNKGNFPGRFSGRQFSNSRSEMNVSTLELGDSALYLCASSLGQLSSGNTIYFGEGSWLTVV.

The CDR3 coding sequence is TGTGCCAGCAGCTTAACGGGGACAGCCCCAACTAATGAAAAACTGTTTTTT. It codes for CASSLTGTAPTNEKLFF. This rearrangement joins TRBV7-2 to TRBJ1-4; 7 nucleotides line up with TRBD1. This CDR3 has 17 residues. The germline CDR1 and CDR2 sequences are SGHTA and FQGNSA. With V trimmed by 2 bases and J by 0 bases, 6 bases remained unmatched.

This chain joins TRBV23-1 and TRBJ2-7, with 7 bases aligning to TRBD1. TRBV23-1 is flagged as an ORF with uncertain function. The trim removed 0 bases at V and 3 bases at J, leaving 8 bases unmatched. This CDR3 region has 16 residues. The chain's CDR3 is CASSQSVGQGDYEQYF. The CDR3 DNA sequence: TGCGCCAGCAGTCAATCCGTGGGGCAGGGGGACTACGAGCAGTACTTC.

V gene TRBV6-5 combines with J gene TRBJ2-1, with 9 bases identical to TRBD2. After removal of 7 bases from V and 4 bases from J, the junction contained 8 bases not matched to a gene. This CDR3 is built from 15 residues. Germline CDR1 MNHEY, CDR2 SVGAGI. Here the CDR3 DNA reads TGTGCCAGCACCCTTAGCGGGAGTAAATACAATGAGCAGTTCTTC. Translation gives CASTLSGSKYNEQFF.

This chain joins TRBV5-5 and TRBJ1-5; 7 bases fit TRBD1. The J segment lost 4 bases and the V segment lost 4 bases, leaving 5 bases of the junction unmatched. Germline V gene data show CDR1 as SGHKS and CDR2 as YYEKEE (reference sequence). The CDR3 extends over 14 amino acids. The CDR3 nucleotides read TGTGCCAGCAGCCGGGACAGTTCAAATCAGCCCCAGCATTTT. Protein product: CASSRDSSNQPQHF.

This clone turned up a few times. This sequence joins TRBV7-2 and TRBJ1-4; no firm D call. Trimming stripped 3 bases from V and 3 bases from J, with 11 bases between. The CDR3 is 15 amino acids. The V gene's germline CDR1 is SGHTA and CDR2 FQGNSA. As DNA, the CDR3 is TGTGCCAGCAGCTTGAAACCGGCGGCTAATGAAAAACTGTTTTTT. Its translation: CASSLKPAANEKLFF.

This clone turned up a few times. The J gene is TRBJ2-5, the V gene TRBV5-1; D might be TRBD1 (6 bases). Germline assignment: CDR1 SGHRS and CDR2 YFSETQ. The CDR3 length is 14 residues. V dropped 7 bases and J dropped 4 bases, with 17 bases sitting between them. DNA of the CDR3: TGCGCCAGCGGATCAGGGGTGGATCGAGAGACCCAGTACTTC. Protein sequence: CASGSGVDRETQYF.

The V call is TRBV6-4, the J call TRBJ1-4, with 9 bases matching TRBD1. CDR1 and CDR2 (germline): MRHNA, SNTAGT. Trimming cost V 3 bases and J 0 bases; bases outside gene matches: 5. The CDR3 has 17 residues. CDR3 sequence: CASSDLGTGPTNEKLFF. Written as DNA, the CDR3 is TGTGCCAGCAGTGATTTAGGGACAGGGCCAACTAATGAAAAACTGTTTTTT.

The chain couples TRBV28 to TRBJ1-2, with a possible D match to TRBD1 (6 bases). CDR3 length equals 13 residues. Germline V CDR1 and CDR2: MDHEN, SYDVKM. V lost 5 bases and J 8 bases, leaving 15 bases between the germline ends. The CDR3 DNA follows: TGTGCCAGCAGTCCTCACAGGGTTAAGGGCTACACCTTC. It translates to CASSPHRVKGYTF.

This clone was detected once. This rearrangement joins TRBV5-8 to TRBJ2-7; 7 nucleotides agree with TRBD2. Germline-derived CDR1 and CDR2 are SGHTS and YDEGEE. The V segment lost 4 bases and the J segment 4 bases; nucleotides outside the gene matches: 5. CDR3 size: 13 residues. In DNA, the CDR3 is TGTGCCAGCAGCGGTGGGGGGGTTTACGAGCAGTACTTC. Protein product: CASSGGGVYEQYF.

CDR3 in amino acids: CASSLRGGTSTDTQYF. CDR3 nucleotide sequence: TGCGCCAGCAGCTTACGCGGGGGGACTAGCACAGATACGCAGTATTTT. The chain carries TRBV5-1 and TRBJ2-3; 8 nucleotides agree with TRBD2. Germline V gives CDR1 SGHRS, CDR2 YFSETQ. J was trimmed by 0 bases and V by 2 bases; bases with no gene match: 5. The CDR3 runs 16 residues.

This clone was observed many times. This sequence joins TRBV10-2 and TRBJ1-1; 8 nucleotides align to TRBD1. CDR3 length equals 15 residues. Germline V CDR1 and CDR2: WSHSY, SAAADI. Unmatched junction bases numbered 5, after V lost 0 bases and J lost 5 bases. The CDR3 DNA reads as TGCGCCAGCAGTGAGTCTACAGGGGGTTATACTGAAGCTTTCTTT. The encoded protein is CASSESTGGYTEAFF.

The rearrangement uses TRBV10-2 and TRBJ1-1; D is unclear. The germline CDR1 and CDR2 sequences are WSHSY and SAAADI. CDR3 length equals 14 residues. V lost 3 bases, J lost 0 bases, and 8 bases lay in between. The CDR3 spells CASSEQQMNTEAFF. DNA for the CDR3: TGCGCCAGCAGTGAACAACAAATGAACACTGAAGCTTTCTTT.

The V gene is TRBV6-1, the J gene TRBJ2-3, with D maybe TRBD2 (5 bases). The CDR3 is 15 amino acids. Germline CDR1 is MNHNS and CDR2 is SASEGT. The V and J ends lost 0 bases and 4 bases respectively, with 11 bases between them. The CDR3 coding sequence is TGTGCCAGCAGTGAAGCGGCGGGTGACTCAGATACGCAGTATTTT. Translation: CASSEAAGDSDTQYF.

The rearrangement joins TRBV6-6 to TRBJ2-3; maybe TRBD1 (5 bases). Germline CDR1 is MNHNY and CDR2 is SVGAGI (reference sequence). The V and J ends lost 5 bases and 5 bases respectively, with 14 bases between them. The CDR3 totals 14 residues. The CDR3: CASSPDRNIDTQYF. The DNA for the CDR3 is TGTGCCAGCAGTCCCGACAGAAATATAGATACGCAGTATTTT.

The sample holds a few counts of this clone. This chain joins TRBV11-2 and TRBJ2-7; 14 bases are a match to TRBD2. Germline CDR1 is SGHAT and CDR2 is FQNNGV. The CDR3 sequence is 15 residues long. J was trimmed by 7 bases and V by 3 bases; bases with no gene match: 5. The CDR3 region is CASSLGLAGAREQYF. The CDR3 DNA reads TGTGCCAGCAGCTTGGGACTAGCGGGAGCGAGGGAGCAGTACTTC.

The rearrangement links TRBV28 to TRBJ1-5; TRBD1 might be the D (6 bases). The CDR3 has 12 residues. V lost 6 bases and J 11 bases, leaving 14 bases between the germline ends. CDR1 is MDHEN and CDR2 is SYDVKM in the germline V gene. As DNA, the CDR3 is TGTGCCAGCAGACCCGCAGGGGCGGCCCAGCATTTT. It specifies CASRPAGAAQHF.

This chain uses TRBV29-1 with TRBJ2-3; maybe TRBD2 (6 bases). The length of the CDR3 is 14 residues. V was shortened by 4 bases and J by 2 bases, with 13 bases between the two germline ends. CDR1 SQVTM and CDR2 ANQGSEA come from the germline V gene. As DNA, the CDR3 is TGCAGCGTTGGGCCTAGCGCCTACACAGATACGCAGTATTTT. It translates to CSVGPSAYTDTQYF.

The chain uses TRBV6-1 and TRBJ1-5; a possible D gene is TRBD1 (5 bases). CDR3 length: 15 amino acids. The V gene lost 2 bases and the J gene lost 0 bases, with 8 bases spanning the gap. The germline gives CDR1 MNHNS, CDR2 SASEGT. Here the CDR3 DNA reads TGTGCCAGCAGTGAATTAGGGGTTAGCAATCAGCCCCAGCATTTT. Its protein is CASSELGVSNQPQHF.

This chain links TRBV10-3 with TRBJ2-7, with 8 bases matching TRBD2. CDR1 is ENHRY and CDR2 is SYGVKD in the germline V gene. CDR3 size: 14 residues. The junction had 4 bases not matched to a gene; V was cut back by 0 bases and J by 6 bases. The CDR3 sequence is CAISESVSGAEQYF. The CDR3 nucleotides are TGTGCCATCAGTGAGTCGGTTAGCGGGGCCGAGCAGTACTTC.